This T cell receptor (beta chain) was sequenced during a study of blood T cell repertoires in COVID-19. As for the study in general: The United States, Italy and Spain were the sources of the acute and convalescent COVID-19 samples. PBMCs, B-cell-depleted T cells, or T cells were the source of the cDNA or gDNA that made up the material.

Methods used by the authors: Counts of nucleated cells, estimated from reference gene primer amplification, were obtained. Assay: immunoSEQ multiplex PCR; the TCRdb copy retains only in-frame clones and omits some. That table furnishes V, J and clone size, whereas the DNA furnished D and trimming. This sample yields 95,000 to 110,000 clones, of which almost 90% are seen a single time; about 3.5% belongs to the top ten. V gave up 4 bases and J gave up 15 bases; unmatched junction bases: 5. This CDR3 is 12 amino acids long. The germline V gene encodes CDR1 LGHNA and CDR2 YNFKEQ. The source of this sequence is a human donor in a cohort sampled during active COVID-19. The chain has TRBV4-2 and TRBJ2-3; 12 bases align to TRBD2. Sequenced sample: peripheral blood. In nucleotides, the CDR3 is TGTGCCAGCAGCCCCCTAGCGGGGGGGTGTTATTTT. It codes for CASSPLAGGCYF.